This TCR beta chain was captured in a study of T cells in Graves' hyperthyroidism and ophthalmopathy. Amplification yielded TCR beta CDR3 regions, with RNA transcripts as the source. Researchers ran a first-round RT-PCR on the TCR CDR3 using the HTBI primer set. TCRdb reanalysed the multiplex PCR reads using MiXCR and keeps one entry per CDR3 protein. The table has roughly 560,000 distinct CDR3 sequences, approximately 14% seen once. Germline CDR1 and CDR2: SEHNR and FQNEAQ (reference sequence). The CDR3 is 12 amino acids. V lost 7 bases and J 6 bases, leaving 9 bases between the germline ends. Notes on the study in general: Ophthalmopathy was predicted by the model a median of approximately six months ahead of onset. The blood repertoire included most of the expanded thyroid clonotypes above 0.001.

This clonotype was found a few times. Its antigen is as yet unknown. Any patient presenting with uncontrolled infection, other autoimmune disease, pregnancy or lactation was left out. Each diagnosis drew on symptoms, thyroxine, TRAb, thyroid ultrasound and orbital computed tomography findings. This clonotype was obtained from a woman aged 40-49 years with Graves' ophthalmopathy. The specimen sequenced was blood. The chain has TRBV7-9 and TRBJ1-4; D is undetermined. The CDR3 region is CASTGGYEKLFF. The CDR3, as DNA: TGTGCCAGCACCGGAGGGTATGAAAAACTGTTTTTT.